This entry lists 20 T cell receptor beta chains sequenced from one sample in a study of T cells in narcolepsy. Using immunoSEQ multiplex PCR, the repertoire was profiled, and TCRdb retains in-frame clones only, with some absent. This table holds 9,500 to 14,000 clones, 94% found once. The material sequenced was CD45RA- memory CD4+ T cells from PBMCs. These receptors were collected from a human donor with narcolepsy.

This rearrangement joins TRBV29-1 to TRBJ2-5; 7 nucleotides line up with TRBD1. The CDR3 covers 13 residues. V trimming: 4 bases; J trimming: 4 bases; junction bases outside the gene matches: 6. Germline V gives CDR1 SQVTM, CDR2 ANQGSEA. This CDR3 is CSVARGFGETQYF. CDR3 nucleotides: TGCAGCGTTGCCAGGGGGTTCGGAGAGACCCAGTACTTC. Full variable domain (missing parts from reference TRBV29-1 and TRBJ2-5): SAVISQKPSRDICQRGTSLTIQCQVDSQVTMMFWYRQQPGQSLTLIATANQGSEATYESGFVIDKFPISRPNLTFSTLTVSNMSPEDSSIYLCSVARGFGETQYFGPGTRLLVL.

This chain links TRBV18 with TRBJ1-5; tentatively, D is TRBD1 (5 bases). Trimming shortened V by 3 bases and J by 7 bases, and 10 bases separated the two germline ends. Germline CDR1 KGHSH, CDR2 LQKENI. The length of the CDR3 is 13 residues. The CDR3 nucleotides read TGTGCCAGCTCACCCGGGGCAGGGCAGCCCCAGCATTTT. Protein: CASSPGAGQPQHF.

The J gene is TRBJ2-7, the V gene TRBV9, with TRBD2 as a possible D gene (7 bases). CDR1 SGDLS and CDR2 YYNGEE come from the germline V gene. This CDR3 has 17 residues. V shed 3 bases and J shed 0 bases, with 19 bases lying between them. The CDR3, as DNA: TGTGCCAGCAGCGGGTCCTCTGACGGGGGGCCCTCCTACGAGCAGTACTTC. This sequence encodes CASSGSSDGGPSYEQYF.

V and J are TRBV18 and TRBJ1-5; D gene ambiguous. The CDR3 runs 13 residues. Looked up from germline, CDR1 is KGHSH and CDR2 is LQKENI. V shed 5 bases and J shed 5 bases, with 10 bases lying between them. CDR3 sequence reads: CASSSGPDQPQHF. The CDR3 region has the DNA TGTGCCAGCTCATCGGGCCCCGATCAGCCCCAGCATTTT.

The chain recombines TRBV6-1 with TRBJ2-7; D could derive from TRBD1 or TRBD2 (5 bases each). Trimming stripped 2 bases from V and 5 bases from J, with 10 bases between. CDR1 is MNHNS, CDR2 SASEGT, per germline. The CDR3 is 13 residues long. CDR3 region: CASSEFWGNEQYF. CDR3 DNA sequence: TGTGCCAGCAGTGAATTCTGGGGGAACGAGCAGTACTTC.

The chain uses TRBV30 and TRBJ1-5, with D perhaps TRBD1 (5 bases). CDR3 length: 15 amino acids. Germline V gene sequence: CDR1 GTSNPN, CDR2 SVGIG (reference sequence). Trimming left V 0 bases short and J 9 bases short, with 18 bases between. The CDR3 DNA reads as TGTGCCTGGAGTGTAGAACTGGGCAGGGCGAGGCCCCAGCATTTT. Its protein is CAWSVELGRARPQHF.

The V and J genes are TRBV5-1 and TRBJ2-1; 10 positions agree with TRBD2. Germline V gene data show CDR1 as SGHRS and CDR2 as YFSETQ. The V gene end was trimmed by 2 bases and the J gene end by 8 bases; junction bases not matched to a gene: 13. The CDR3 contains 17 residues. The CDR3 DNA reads TGCGCCAGCAGCTTTCTTGGTGGGGCTAGCGGGAGCCATGAGCAGTTCTTC. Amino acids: CASSFLGGASGSHEQFF.

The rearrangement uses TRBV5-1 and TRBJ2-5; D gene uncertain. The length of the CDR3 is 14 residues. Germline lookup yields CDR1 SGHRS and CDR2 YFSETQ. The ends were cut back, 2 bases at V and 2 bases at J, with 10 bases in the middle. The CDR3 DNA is TGCGCCAGCAGCTTCGGAGACGGTCAAGAGACCCAGTACTTC. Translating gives CASSFGDGQETQYF.

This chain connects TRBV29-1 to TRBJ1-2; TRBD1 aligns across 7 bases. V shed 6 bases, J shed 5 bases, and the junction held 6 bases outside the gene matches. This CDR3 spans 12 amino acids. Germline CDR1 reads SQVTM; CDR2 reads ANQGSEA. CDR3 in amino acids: CSVAGQRYGYTF. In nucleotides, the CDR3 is TGCAGCGTAGCGGGACAGCGGTATGGCTACACCTTC.

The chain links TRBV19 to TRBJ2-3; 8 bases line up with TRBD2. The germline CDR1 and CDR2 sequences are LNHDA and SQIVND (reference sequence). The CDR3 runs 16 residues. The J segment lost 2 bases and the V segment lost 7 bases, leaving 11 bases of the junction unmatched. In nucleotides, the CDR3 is TGTGCCAGTAAACTAGGTAGCGGGATTGCCACAGATACGCAGTATTTT. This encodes CASKLGSGIATDTQYF.

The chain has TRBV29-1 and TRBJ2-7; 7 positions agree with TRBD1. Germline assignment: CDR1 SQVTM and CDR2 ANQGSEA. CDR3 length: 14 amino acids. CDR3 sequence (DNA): TGCGCGGACCCTCGACAGGGTTTCTCCTACGAGCAGTACTTC. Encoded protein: CADPRQGFSYEQYF.

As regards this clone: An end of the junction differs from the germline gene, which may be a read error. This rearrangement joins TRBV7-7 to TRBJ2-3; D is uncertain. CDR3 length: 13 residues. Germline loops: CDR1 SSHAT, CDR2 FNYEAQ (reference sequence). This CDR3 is CASSLEHTDTQYF. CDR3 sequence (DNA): TGTGCTAGCAGCTTAGAACACACAGATACGCAGTATTTT.

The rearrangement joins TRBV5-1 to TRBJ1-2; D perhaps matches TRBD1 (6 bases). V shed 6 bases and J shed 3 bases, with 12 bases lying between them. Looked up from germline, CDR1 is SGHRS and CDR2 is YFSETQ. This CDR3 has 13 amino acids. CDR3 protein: CASTSRTDYGYTF. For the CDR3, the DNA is TGCGCCAGCACATCCAGGACAGACTATGGCTACACCTTC. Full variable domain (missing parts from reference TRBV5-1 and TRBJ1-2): KAGVTQTPRYLIKTRGQQVTLSCSPISGHRSVSWYQQTPGQGLQFLFEYFSETQRNKGNFPGRFSGRQFSNSRSEMNVSTLELGDSALYLCASTSRTDYGYTFGSGTRLTVV.

The DNA of the CDR3 is TGTGCCAGCAGTTCCAGGGGGCCGGAGACCCAGTACTTC. It specifies CASSSRGPETQYF. The chain couples TRBV7-9 to TRBJ2-5; 8 bases map to TRBD1. The germline V gene encodes CDR1 SEHNR and CDR2 FQNEAQ (reference sequence). Germline trimming cut 6 bases from V and 5 bases from J; bases unmatched to any gene: 5. This CDR3 is built from 13 residues.

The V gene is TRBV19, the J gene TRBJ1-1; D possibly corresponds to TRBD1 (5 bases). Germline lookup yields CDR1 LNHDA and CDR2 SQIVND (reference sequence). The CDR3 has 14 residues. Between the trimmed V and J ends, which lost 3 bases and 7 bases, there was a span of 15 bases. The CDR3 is CASSIGGGVGEAFF. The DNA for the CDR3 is TGTGCCAGTAGTATTGGCGGAGGGGTGGGTGAAGCTTTCTTT.

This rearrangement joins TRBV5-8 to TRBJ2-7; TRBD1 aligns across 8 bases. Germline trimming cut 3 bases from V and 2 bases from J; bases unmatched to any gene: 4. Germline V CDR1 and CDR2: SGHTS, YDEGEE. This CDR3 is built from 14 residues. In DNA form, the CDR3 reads TGTGCCAGCAGCTGGACAGGGACCCCCTACGAGCAGTACTTC. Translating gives CASSWTGTPYEQYF.

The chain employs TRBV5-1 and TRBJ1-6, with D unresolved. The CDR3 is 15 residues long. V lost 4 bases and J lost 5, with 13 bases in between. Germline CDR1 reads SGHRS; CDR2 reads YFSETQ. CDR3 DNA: TGCGCCAGCAGCCCGACTGGTCCGGATAATTCACCCCTCCACTTT. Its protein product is CASSPTGPDNSPLHF.

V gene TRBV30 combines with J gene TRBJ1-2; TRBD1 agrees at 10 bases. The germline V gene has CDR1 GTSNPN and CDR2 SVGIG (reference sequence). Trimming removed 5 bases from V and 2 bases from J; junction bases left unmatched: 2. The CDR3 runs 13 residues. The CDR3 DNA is TGTGCCTGGGGGACAGGGGACAACTATGGCTACACCTTC. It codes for CAWGTGDNYGYTF.

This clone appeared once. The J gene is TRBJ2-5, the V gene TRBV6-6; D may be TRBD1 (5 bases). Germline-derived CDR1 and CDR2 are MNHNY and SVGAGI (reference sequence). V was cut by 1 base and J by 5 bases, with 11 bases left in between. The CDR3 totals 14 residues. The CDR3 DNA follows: TGTGCCAGCAGTTACTTAGGGGTTCCGGAGACCCAGTACTTC. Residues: CASSYLGVPETQYF.

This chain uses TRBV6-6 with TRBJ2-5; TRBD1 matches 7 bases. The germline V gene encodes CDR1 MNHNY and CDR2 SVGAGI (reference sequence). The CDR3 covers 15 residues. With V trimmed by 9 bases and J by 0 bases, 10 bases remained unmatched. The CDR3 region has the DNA TGTGCCAGTACAGACAGGGACAACTACCAAGAGACCCAGTACTTC. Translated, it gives CASTDRDNYQETQYF.